This T cell receptor (beta chain) emerged from a study of identical twins. Each CDR3 protein is one row after TCRdb ran MiXCR on the 5' RACE reads. In the table there are around 470,000 distinct CDR3 sequences, approximately 14% of which are singletons. V gave up 9 bases and J gave up 5 bases; unmatched junction bases: 9. The length of the CDR3 is 13 residues. Germline V gives CDR1 LNHDA, CDR2 SQIVND (reference sequence). Broader study findings: The presence of invariant MAIT and iNKT cells could partly confound analyses of zero-insertion sequences. Insertion counts were lower in abundant cord blood beta clonotypes, a trend that memory repertoires did not show. Low generation probability was overrepresented in out-of-frame alpha sequences shared by twins. Models came in too low on out-of-frame TCR alpha sharing in monozygotic twins.

About this clonotype itself: The antigen is undetermined.

These data also featured in a second study, about yellow fever vaccine responses in identical twins.

The chain recombines TRBV19 with TRBJ2-7, with TRBD1 matching 8 bases. Sequencing input: CD4+ T cells sorted from blood. This TCR was sampled from a woman aged 18-30 years in good health. CDR3 sequence: CASSTTGVNEQYF. The CDR3 bases are TGTGCCAGCTCAACGACAGGGGTGAACGAGCAGTACTTC.